This T cell receptor beta chain was sequenced for a study of CD8 T cells in ankylosing spondylitis. Broader study findings: Matched ankylosing spondylitis synovial fluid reportedly showed significant enrichment of disease-linked clones.

MiXCR, run by TCRdb on the 5' RACE reads, gives a single entry per CDR3 protein. The sample shows around 230,000 distinct CDR3 sequences, roughly 8.2% of them seen only once. This clonotype was seen ten or more times. The antigen is unknown. With 6 bases removed from V and 0 bases from J, the gap between germline ends came to 12 bases. Germline values: CDR1 SQVTM, CDR2 ANQGSEA. This CDR3 has 14 residues. This TCR derives from a female donor with ankylosing spondylitis or in good health (not recorded which). Sequenced sample: blood, either unsorted or a sorted T cell fraction (not recorded which). The chain combines TRBV29-1 with TRBJ2-1, with D possibly being TRBD2 (6 bases). Here the CDR3 reads CSVVAEASYNEQFF. CDR3 DNA: TGCAGCGTGGTAGCGGAAGCCTCCTACAATGAGCAGTTCTTC.